This TCR beta chain emerged from a study of T cell responses to AZD1222 COVID-19 vaccine. V was clipped by 3 bases and J by 2 bases, with 16 bases between them. There are 16 residues in the CDR3. Germline V CDR1 and CDR2: ENHRY, SYGVKD. A word on this clone: The antigen is unknown.

Data came from immunoSEQ multiplex PCR; TCRdb stores just in-frame clones and leaves some out. Of about 97,000 clones detected, around nine tenths appear once; the ten largest clones hold 1% to 1.5%. Study observations and caveats: Repertoires in all cases were sampled only once the peak T cell response had passed.

The rearrangement links TRBV10-3 to TRBJ2-5; D perhaps matches TRBD2 (6 bases). Specimen: peripheral blood, collected on day 0 of AZD1222 vaccination. The TCR sequence derives from an adult in good health. The CDR3, as DNA: TGTGCCATCAGTGACCCTAGACTAGACCAACAAGAGACCCAGTACTTC. It is translated as CAISDPRLDQQETQYF.